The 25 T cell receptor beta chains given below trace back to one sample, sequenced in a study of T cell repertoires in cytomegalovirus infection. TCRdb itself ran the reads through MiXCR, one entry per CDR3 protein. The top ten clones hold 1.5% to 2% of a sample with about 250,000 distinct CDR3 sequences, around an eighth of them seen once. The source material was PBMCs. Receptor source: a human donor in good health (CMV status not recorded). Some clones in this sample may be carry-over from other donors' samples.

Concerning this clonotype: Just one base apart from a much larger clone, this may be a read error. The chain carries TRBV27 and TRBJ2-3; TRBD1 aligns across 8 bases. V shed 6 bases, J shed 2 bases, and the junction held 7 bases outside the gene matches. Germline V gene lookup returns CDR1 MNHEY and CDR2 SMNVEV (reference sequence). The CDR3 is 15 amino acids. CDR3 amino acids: CASSRTGWYTDTQYF. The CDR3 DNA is TGTGCCAGCAGCCGGACAGGGTGGTACACAGATACGCAGTATTTT.

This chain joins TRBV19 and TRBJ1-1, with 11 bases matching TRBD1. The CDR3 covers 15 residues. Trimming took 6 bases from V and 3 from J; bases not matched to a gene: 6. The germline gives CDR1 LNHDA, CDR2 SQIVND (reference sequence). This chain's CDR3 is CASRNRTGGHTEAFF. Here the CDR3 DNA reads TGTGCCAGTAGGAATCGGACAGGGGGCCACACTGAAGCTTTCTTT.

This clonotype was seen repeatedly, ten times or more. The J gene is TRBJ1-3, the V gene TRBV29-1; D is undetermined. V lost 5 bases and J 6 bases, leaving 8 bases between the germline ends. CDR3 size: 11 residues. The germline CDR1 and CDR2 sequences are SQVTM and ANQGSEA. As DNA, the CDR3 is TGCAGCGTTTTGGGAGAAAACACCATATATTTT. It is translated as CSVLGENTIYF.

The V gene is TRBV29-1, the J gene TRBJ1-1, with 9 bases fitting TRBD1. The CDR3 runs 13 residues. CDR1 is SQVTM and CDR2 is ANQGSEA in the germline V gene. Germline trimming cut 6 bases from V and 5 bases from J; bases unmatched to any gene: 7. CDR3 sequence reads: CSVQRTGVTEAFF. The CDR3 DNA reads TGCAGCGTCCAAAGGACAGGGGTGACTGAAGCTTTCTTT.

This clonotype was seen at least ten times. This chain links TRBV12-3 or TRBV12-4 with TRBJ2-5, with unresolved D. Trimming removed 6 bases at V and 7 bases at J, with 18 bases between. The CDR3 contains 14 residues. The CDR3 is CASRPDRSSGTQYF. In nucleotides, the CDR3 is TGTGCCAGCAGACCGGATAGATCCTCAGGGACCCAGTACTTC.

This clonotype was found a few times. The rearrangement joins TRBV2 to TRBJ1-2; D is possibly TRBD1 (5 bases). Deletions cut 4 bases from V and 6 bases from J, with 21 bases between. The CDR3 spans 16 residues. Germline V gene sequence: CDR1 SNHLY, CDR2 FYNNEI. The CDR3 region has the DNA TGTGCCAGCAGTGCCCCAGGGATCCTAGCAGAGGATGGCTACACCTTC. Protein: CASSAPGILAEDGYTF. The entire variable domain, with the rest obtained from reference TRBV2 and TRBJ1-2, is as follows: EPEVTQTPSHQVTQMGQEVILRCVPISNHLYFYWYRQILGQKVEFLVSFYNNEISEKSEIFDDQFSVERPDGSNFTLKIRSTKLEDSAMYFCASSAPGILAEDGYTFGSGTRLTVV.

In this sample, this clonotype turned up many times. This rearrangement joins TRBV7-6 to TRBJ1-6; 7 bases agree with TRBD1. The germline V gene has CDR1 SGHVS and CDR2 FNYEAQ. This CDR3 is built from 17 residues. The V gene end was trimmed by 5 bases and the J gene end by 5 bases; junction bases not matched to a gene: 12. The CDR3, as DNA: TGTGCCAGCAGCCACATTCAAGGGGGCAGTGATAATTCACCCCTCCACTTT. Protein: CASSHIQGGSDNSPLHF.

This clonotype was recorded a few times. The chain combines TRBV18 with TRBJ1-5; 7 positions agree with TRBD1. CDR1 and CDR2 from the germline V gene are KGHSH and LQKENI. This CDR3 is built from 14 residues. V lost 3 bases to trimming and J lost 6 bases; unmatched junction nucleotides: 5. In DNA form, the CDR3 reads TGTGCCAGCTCACCTCAGGGGGACACTCAGCCCCAGCATTTT. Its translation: CASSPQGDTQPQHF.

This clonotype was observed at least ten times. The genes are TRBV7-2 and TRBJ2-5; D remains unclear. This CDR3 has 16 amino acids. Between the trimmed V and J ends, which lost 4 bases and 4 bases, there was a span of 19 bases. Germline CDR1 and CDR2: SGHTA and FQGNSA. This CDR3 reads CASSYSTAAPPETQYF. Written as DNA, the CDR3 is TGTGCCAGCAGCTACAGTACAGCCGCCCCCCCAGAGACCCAGTACTTC.

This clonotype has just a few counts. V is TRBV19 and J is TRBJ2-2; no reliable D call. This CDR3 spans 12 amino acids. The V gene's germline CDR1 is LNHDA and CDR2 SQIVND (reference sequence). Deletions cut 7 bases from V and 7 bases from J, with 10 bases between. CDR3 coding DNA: TGTGCCAGTAACCAACTGAACGGGGAGCTGTTTTTT. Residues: CASNQLNGELFF. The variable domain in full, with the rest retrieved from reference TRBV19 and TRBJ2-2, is DGGITQSPKYLFRKEGQNVTLSCEQNLNHDAMYWYRQDPGQGLRLIYYSQIVNDFQKGDIAEGYSVSREKKESFPLTVTSAQKNPTAFYLCASNQLNGELFFGEGSRLTVL.

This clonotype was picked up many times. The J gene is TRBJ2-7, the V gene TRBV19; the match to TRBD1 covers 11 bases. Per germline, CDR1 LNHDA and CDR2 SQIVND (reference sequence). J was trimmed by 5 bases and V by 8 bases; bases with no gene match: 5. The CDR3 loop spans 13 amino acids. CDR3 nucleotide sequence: TGTGCCAGTCACGGACAGGGGGCCAACGAGCAGTACTTC. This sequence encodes CASHGQGANEQYF.

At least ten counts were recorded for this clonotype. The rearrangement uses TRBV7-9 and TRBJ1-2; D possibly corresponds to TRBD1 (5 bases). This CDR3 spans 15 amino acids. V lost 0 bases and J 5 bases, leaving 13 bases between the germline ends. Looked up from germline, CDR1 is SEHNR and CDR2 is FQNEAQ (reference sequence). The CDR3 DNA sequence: TGTGCCAGCAGCTTAGCGCAAAGAGGGACTTATGGCTACACCTTC. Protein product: CASSLAQRGTYGYTF.

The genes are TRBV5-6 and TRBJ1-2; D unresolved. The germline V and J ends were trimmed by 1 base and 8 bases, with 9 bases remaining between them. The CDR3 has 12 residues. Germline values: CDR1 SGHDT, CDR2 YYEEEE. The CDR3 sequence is CASSLWSGGYTF. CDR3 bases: TGTGCCAGCAGCTTGTGGTCGGGCGGCTACACCTTC.

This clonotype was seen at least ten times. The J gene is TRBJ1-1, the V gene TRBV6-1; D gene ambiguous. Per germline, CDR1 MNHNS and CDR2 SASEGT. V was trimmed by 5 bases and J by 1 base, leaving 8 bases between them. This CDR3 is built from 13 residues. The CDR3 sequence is CASSPPRNTEAFF. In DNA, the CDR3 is TGTGCCAGCAGTCCCCCGCGGAACACTGAAGCTTTCTTT.

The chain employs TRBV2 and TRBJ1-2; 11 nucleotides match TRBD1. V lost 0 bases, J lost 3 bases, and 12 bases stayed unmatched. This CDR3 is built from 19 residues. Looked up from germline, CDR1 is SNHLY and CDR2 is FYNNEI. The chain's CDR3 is CASSEAPGQGGGIDYGYTF. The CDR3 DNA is TGTGCCAGCAGTGAAGCCCCGGGACAGGGGGGAGGGATCGACTATGGCTACACCTTC.

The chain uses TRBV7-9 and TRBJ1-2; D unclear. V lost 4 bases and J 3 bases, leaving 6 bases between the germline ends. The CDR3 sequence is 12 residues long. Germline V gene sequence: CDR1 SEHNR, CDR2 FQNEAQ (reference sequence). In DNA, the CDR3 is TGTGCCAGCAGCTCCGCCCACTATGGCTACACCTTC. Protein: CASSSAHYGYTF.

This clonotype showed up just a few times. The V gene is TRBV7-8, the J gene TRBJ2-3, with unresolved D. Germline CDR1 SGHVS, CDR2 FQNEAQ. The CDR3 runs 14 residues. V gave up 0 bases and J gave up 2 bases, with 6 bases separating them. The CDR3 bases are TGTGCCAGCAGCTTAGCTCTTTACACAGATACGCAGTATTTT. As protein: CASSLALYTDTQYF.

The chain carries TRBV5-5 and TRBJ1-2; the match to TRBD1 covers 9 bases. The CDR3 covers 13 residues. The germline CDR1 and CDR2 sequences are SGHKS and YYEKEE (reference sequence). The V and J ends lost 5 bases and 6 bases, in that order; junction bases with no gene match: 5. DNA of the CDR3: TGTGCCAGCAGTTGGGACAGGGCAAATGGCTACACCTTC. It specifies CASSWDRANGYTF.

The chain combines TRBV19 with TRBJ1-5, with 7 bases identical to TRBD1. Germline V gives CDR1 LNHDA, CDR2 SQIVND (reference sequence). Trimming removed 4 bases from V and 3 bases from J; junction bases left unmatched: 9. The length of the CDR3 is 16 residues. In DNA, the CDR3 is TGTGCCAGTAGTACAACTTGGACAGGCTTCAATCAGCCCCAGCATTTT. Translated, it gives CASSTTWTGFNQPQHF.

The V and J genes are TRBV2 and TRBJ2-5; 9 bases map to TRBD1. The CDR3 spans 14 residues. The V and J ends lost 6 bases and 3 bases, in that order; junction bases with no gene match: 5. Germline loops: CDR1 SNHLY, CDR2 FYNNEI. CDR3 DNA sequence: TGTGCCAGCAGGCCGCGGACAGGGGAAGAGACCCAGTACTTC. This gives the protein CASRPRTGEETQYF. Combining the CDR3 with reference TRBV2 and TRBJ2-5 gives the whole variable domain EPEVTQTPSHQVTQMGQEVILRCVPISNHLYFYWYRQILGQKVEFLVSFYNNEISEKSEIFDDQFSVERPDGSNFTLKIRSTKLEDSAMYFCASRPRTGEETQYFGPGTRLLVL.

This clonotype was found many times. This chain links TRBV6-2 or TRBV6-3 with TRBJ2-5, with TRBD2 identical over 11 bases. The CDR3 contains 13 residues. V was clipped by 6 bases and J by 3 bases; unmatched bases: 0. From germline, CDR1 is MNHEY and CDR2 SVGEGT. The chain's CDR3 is CASRLAGEETQYF. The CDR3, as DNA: TGTGCCAGCAGACTAGCGGGAGAAGAGACCCAGTACTTC.

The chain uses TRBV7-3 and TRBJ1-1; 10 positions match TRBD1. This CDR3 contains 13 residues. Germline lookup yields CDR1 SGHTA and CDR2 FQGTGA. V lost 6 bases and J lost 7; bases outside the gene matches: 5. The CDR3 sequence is CASRSGTGDEAFF. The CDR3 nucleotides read TGTGCCAGCAGGTCCGGGACAGGGGATGAAGCTTTCTTT.

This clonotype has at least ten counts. The CDR3 sequence: CASSRGSGLAKNIQYF. The CDR3 DNA sequence: TGTGCCAGCAGCCGGGGTAGCGGCCTAGCCAAAAACATTCAGTACTTC. The chain uses TRBV7-2 and TRBJ2-4; a weak D match, TRBD2 (6 bases). CDR1 and CDR2 (germline): SGHTA, FQGNSA. This CDR3 comprises 16 residues. Trimming removed 5 bases at V and 0 bases at J, with 14 bases between.

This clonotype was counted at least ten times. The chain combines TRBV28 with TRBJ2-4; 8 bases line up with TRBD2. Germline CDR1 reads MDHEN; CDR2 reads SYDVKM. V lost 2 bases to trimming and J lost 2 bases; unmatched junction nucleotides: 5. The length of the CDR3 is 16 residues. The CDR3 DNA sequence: TGTGCCAGCAGTTTAGCGGGGGGTGAGCCCAAAAACATTCAGTACTTC. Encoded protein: CASSLAGGEPKNIQYF.

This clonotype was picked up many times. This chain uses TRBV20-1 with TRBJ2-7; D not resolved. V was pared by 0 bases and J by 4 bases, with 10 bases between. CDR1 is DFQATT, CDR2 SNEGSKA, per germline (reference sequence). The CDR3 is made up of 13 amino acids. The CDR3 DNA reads TGCAGTGCTAGAGATCCGGCAGGTTACGAGCAGTACTTC. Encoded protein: CSARDPAGYEQYF.